Listed below are T cell receptor beta chains from one sample, sequenced in a study of glioma-infiltrating T cells after dendritic cell vaccination. Assay: immunoSEQ multiplex PCR; the TCRdb copy retains only in-frame clones and omits some. The sample contains under 100,000 clones, approximately 81% of which appear only once. The specimen was blood, collected before dendritic cell vaccination. The receptors stem from a human donor with glioblastoma. The conserved cysteine and the conserved F or W are not part of the CDR3 here. The D gene is left open where the match is weak.

TRBJ2-1 | TRBV6-5 | . | ASSDEAPSPKQF
TRBJ2-7 | TRBV10-3 | . | AISGGGATFGYEQY
TRBJ1-1 | TRBV5-6 | . | ASSLFTVPQGAF
TRBJ1-4 | TRBV4-1 | . | ASSPAPYRRLNEKLF
TRBJ2-1 | TRBV7-3 | TRBD2 | ASSPQAGAYNEQF
TRBJ2-7 | TRBV19 | TRBD1 | ASSYRGFSYEQY
TRBJ2-2 | TRBV5-4 | . | ASSVRGSNTGELF
TRBJ1-1 | TRBV7-3 | . | ASSPGRGRTEAF
TRBJ1-5 | TRBV19 | . | ASSPVAGQPQH
TRBJ2-3 | TRBV14 | . | ASSRAGDRIYTDTQY
TRBJ1-2 | TRBV19 | . | ASSRDTTYGYT
TRBJ2-7 | TRBV21-1 | . | ASSHFAGGSSYEQY
TRBJ2-3 | TRBV10-2 | . | ASSDPWGVGDTQY
TRBJ2-1 | TRBV5-6 | . | ASSPGANEQF
TRBJ2-2 | TRBV19 | . | ASSIPGIGSGELF
TRBJ2-1 | TRBV29-1 | TRBD2 | SVDGRLYNEQF
TRBJ1-1 | TRBV4-3 | . | ASPQEGGGIAEAF
TRBJ2-3 | TRBV6-1 | TRBD1 | ASSLGQVSTDTQY
TRBJ2-3 | TRBV4-1 | TRBD2 | ASSRGLAGGTDTQY
TRBJ1-6 | TRBV2 | TRBD1 | ASNVSPGQGSYNSPLH
TRBJ1-1 | TRBV6-5 | . | ASSYGRRRTEAF
TRBJ1-5 | TRBV5-1 | . | ASSFGAGNQPQH
TRBJ2-7 | TRBV2 | . | ASSGGTPASEQY
TRBJ2-1 | TRBV6-5 | . | ASSLYEGAYNEQF
TRBJ2-3 | TRBV5-1 | TRBD1 | ASSLQGAGTDTQY
TRBJ2-2 | TRBV4-1 | . | ASSQRNGELF
TRBJ2-7 | TRBV5-1 | TRBD1 | ASSLEATGTAEQY
TRBJ1-2 | TRBV18 | . | ASSPEVQGSYGYT
TRBJ1-1 | TRBV2 | . | ASSEVVGAF
TRBJ1-2 | TRBV2 | TRBD1 | ASSVKGQTIYGYT
TRBJ1-2 | TRBV27 | TRBD1 | ASSPGQVKGYT
TRBJ2-5 | TRBV18 | . | ASSPGTPQETQY
TRBJ2-5 | TRBV5-1 | . | ASSLFFRGGETQY
TRBJ1-2 | TRBV21-1 | . | ASNPRMRVLLFYGYT
TRBJ2-7 | TRBV6-1 | TRBD1 | ASSKDRGGVYEQY
TRBJ2-1 | TRBV6-5 | TRBD2 | ASSSKLAGGLNEQF
TRBJ2-7 | TRBV7-2 | . | ASSPSGGGISYEQY
TRBJ1-2 | TRBV9 | . | ASSVRRGYGYT
TRBJ1-1 | TRBV27 | . | ASSRHMGPNTEAF
TRBJ2-1 | TRBV13 | TRBD2 | ASSLGLAGGSSYNEQF
TRBJ2-2 | TRBV9 | . | ASSLSAGRNTRELF
TRBJ1-2 | TRBV2 | . | ASRTGLNYGYT
TRBJ1-4 | TRBV5-1 | TRBD1 | ASSSGTGGEKLF
TRBJ2-7 | TRBV5-8 | TRBD1 | ASSTGQGMYEQY
TRBJ1-2 | TRBV6-1 | . | ASSGHGTSAGGYT
TRBJ2-7 | TRBV5-1 | . | ASSPGAGNEQY
TRBJ2-2 | TRBV19 | TRBD1 | GQGRAATGELF
TRBJ2-7 | TRBV2 | TRBD2 | ASSEGLASGLGEQY
TRBJ1-1 | TRBV5-1 | TRBD1 | ASSLDRGSTEAF
TRBJ2-5 | TRBV2 | . | ASSEAQGGEQY
TRBJ1-1 | TRBV18 | TRBD1 | ASSPPGTEGTEAF
TRBJ2-2 | TRBV30 | . | AWSRINTGELF